This entry lists 3 T cell receptor beta chains sequenced from one sample in a study of T cell responses to AZD1222 COVID-19 vaccine. Using immunoSEQ multiplex PCR, the repertoire was profiled, and TCRdb retains in-frame clones only, with some absent. The table records approximately 190,000 clones, approximately 94% of them present only once. The material sequenced was peripheral blood, taken 28 days after the second dose of the MenACWY control vaccine. Every receptor here comes from an adult who received the MenACWY meningococcal vaccine as a control.

This rearrangement joins TRBV5-1 to TRBJ1-4; the match to TRBD1 covers 7 bases. CDR1 and CDR2 from the germline V gene are SGHRS and YFSETQ. J gave up 7 bases and V 7 bases, and 13 bases lay outside the gene matches. The CDR3 has 15 residues. This CDR3 reads CASSPQGGPGEKLFF. CDR3 sequence (DNA): TGCGCCAGCTCCCCCCAGGGGGGGCCAGGTGAAAAACTGTTTTTT.

J is TRBJ1-2 and V is TRBV27; D gene unclear. Trimming removed 6 bases from V and 4 bases from J, with 9 bases in between. The CDR3 covers 12 residues. Germline CDR1 is MNHEY and CDR2 is SMNVEV (reference sequence). The CDR3 sequence is CASRRGIYGYTF. The DNA for the CDR3 is TGTGCCAGCAGGCGAGGGATCTATGGCTACACCTTC.

The chain links TRBV27 to TRBJ2-3; TRBD1 might be the D (5 bases). The V gene lost 2 bases and the J gene lost 1 base, with 13 bases spanning the gap. CDR1 MNHEY and CDR2 SMNVEV come from the germline V gene (reference sequence). The CDR3 is 16 amino acids. The CDR3 DNA reads TGTGCCAGCAGTTTAGTTCGACAGATCCGCACAGATACGCAGTATTTT. It translates to CASSLVRQIRTDTQYF.